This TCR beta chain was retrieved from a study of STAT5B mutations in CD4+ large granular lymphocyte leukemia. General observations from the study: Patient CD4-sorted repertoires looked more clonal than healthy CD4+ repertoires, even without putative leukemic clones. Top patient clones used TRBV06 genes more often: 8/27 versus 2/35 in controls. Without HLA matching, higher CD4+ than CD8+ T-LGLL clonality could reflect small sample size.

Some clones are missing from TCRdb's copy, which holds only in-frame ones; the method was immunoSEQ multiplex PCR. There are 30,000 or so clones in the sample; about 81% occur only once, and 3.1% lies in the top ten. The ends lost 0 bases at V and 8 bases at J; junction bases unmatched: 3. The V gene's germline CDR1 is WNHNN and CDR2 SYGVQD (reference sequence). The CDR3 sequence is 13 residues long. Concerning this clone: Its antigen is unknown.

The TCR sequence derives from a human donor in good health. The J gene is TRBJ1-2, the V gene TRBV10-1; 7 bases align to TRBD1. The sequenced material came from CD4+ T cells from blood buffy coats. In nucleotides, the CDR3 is TGCGCCAGCAGTGAGTCCCACAGGGGCGGCTACACCTTC. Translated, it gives CASSESHRGGYTF.